The T cell receptor beta chain described here comes from a study of CD8 T cells in ankylosing spondylitis. Study results and limitations: Disease-linked clones were reportedly significantly enriched in matched ankylosing spondylitis synovial fluid. CD8+ cells made up the disease-linked clones, which were relatively rare in peripheral blood. Blood from ankylosing spondylitis patients appeared to carry a characteristic roughly 8-variant TCR beta motif.

This clonotype was counted at least ten times. Its antigen is still unknown. This CDR3 comprises 15 residues. Germline values: CDR1 SGDLS, CDR2 YYNGEE. The V gene end was trimmed by 0 bases and the J gene end by 7 bases; junction bases not matched to a gene: 6. Making use of molecular barcodes, quantitative 5'-RACE generated TCR beta libraries. From the 5' RACE reads, TCRdb called clonotypes with MiXCR, one entry per CDR3 protein. Of roughly 38,000 distinct CDR3 sequences listed, roughly 3.1% are singletons. The specimen sequenced was blood, either unsorted or a sorted T cell fraction (not recorded which). V usage is TRBV9 and J usage is TRBJ2-1, with TRBD2 identical over 8 bases. The sequence was collected from a male donor with ankylosing spondylitis or in good health (not recorded which). The CDR3, as DNA: TGTGCCAGCAGCGTAGCTGGGACTAGTCCAAATGAGCAGTTCTTC. Its protein is CASSVAGTSPNEQFF.